The entry below gives a single TCR beta chain sequence along with its context. The antigen is unknown. The length of the CDR3 is 14 residues. The germline gives CDR1 SGHTA, CDR2 FQGNSA. The V segment lost 3 bases and the J segment 5 bases; nucleotides outside the gene matches: 1. Treatment in this sample: oral pan-JAK inhibitor, 5-10 mg twice daily. This specimen belongs to a study of CD8+ T cells in alopecia areata. Overall study context: Patients received oral tofacitinib, 5 to 10 mg twice daily, for moderate-to-severe alopecia areata. The study gave tofacitinib for 6 to 18 months, then 6 months off drug. Severity among treated patients was scored by the percentage of scalp area affected. Study-wide results and caveats: Compared with normal scalp, lesional scalp had higher clonality and more expanded CD8+ clones.

cDNA serving as the sequencing template came from extracted, reverse transcribed RNA. Libraries were prepared by immunoSEQ multiplex PCR; TCRdb keeps only in-frame clonotypes and omits some of them. The table has fewer than 350,000 clones, 58% seen once. Sequencing used CD4+ T cells sorted from blood, obtained at week 24, from a patient treated with tofacitinib. The rearrangement joins TRBV7-2 to TRBJ1-6; 7 bases agree with TRBD1. The receptor was isolated from a human donor with alopecia areata. The CDR3 DNA follows: TGTGCCAGCAGCTTGGGACAGAATAATTCACCCCTCCACTTT. It yields the protein CASSLGQNNSPLHF.